This is a list of T cell receptor beta chains from one sample in a study of cytomegalovirus exposure and HLA in healthy donors. Profiling relied on immunoSEQ multiplex PCR, and the TCRdb table lists in-frame clones only, not all of them. The sample holds around 130,000 clones, more than 80% seen once. Sequenced sample: PBMCs. The receptors were sampled from a woman aged 30 to 39 in good health and CMV-seropositive. The conserved cysteine and the conserved F or W are not part of the CDR3 here.

TRBV2	TRBJ2-7	ASSEAPQGTYEQY
TRBV10-3	TRBJ2-3	AISEAASRTDTQY
TRBV5-5	TRBJ2-2	ASSLASGTLTGELF
TRBV9	TRBJ2-2	ASSVGTGGWTGELF
TRBV6-5	TRBJ1-1	ASSQQGARSTEAF
TRBV5-1	TRBJ2-4	ASSSLTGDSMGIQY
TRBV5-6	TRBJ1-1	ASANSQVPGTEAF
TRBV5-1	TRBJ2-5	ASSSRPRQGVSQETQY
TRBV28	TRBJ1-1	AGRTGSPSNTEAF
TRBV6-5	TRBJ1-1	ASSTWGQNTEAF
TRBV27	TRBJ2-7	ASSSGSSYEQY
TRBV2	TRBJ2-1	ASSGDTYNEQF
TRBV5-1	TRBJ1-2	ASSFGQGDGYT
TRBV10-2	TRBJ1-1	AGWGTLEAF
TRBV14	TRBJ2-7	ASSQGTGKFGEQY
TRBV6-1	TRBJ1-1	ASGLTGMNTEAF
TRBV9	TRBJ2-2	ASSVEASPGELF
TRBV28	NA	ASSFPNEQY